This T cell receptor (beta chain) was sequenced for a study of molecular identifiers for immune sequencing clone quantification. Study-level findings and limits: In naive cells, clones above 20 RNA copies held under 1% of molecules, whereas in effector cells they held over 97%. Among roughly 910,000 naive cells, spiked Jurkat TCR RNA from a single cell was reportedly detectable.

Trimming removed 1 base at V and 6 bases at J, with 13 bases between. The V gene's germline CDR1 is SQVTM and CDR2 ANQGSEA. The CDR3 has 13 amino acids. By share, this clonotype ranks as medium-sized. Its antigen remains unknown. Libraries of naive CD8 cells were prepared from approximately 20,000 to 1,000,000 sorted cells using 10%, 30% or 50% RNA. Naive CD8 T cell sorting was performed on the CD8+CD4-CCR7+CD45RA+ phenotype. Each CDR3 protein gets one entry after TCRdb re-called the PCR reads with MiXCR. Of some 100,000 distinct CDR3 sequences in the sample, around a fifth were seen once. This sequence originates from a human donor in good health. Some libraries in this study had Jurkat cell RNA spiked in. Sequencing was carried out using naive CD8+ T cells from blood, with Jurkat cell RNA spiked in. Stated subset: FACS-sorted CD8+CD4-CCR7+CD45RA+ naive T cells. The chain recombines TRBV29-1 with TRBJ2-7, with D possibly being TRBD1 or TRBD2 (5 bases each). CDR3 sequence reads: CSVEAAGTGEQYF. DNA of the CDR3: TGCAGCGTTGAAGCGGCAGGGACGGGCGAGCAGTACTTC.